A selection of T cell receptor beta chains follows, all from one sample in a study of tumor and adjacent non-tumor tissue in lung cancer. From the multiplex PCR reads, TCRdb called clonotypes with MiXCR, one entry per CDR3 protein. Of around 57,000 distinct CDR3 sequences listed, more than 55% are singletons. What was sequenced was distant non-tumor lung tissue. The receptors shown here come from a man aged 70 or older with non-small cell lung cancer. Each CDR3 is given with its conserved first and last residue. Fields, in order: V gene, J gene, clone size, D gene, CDR3 DNA, CDR3 protein. D genes are given only for firm matches. Clone size is stated in some rows and not others, as once, few, many or a class when expanded.

TRBV4-1	TRBJ2-1	many	TRBD1	TGCGCCAGCAGCCAGGGACAGGGGAAGTACAATGAGCAGTTCTTC	CASSQGQGKYNEQFF
TRBV6-2/TRBV6-3	TRBJ1-2	NA	NA	TGTGCCAGCATGACACAGGGTTACTATGGCTACACTTTC	CASMTQGYYGYTF
TRBV5-1	TRBJ2-1	NA	NA	TGCGCCAGCAGGCTGGCAGCGACAGCAGAGCAGCTCTTC	CASRLAATAEQLF
TRBV12-3/TRBV12-4	TRBJ2-6	NA	NA	TGTGCCAGCGGCGGGAACTGGGCCAACGTCCTGACTTTC	CASGGNWANVLTF
TRBV12-3/TRBV12-4	TRBJ1-4	NA	NA	TGTGCCAGCAGAGATAGACACGGAGAAAAACTGTTTTTT	CASRDRHGEKLFF
TRBV11-2	TRBJ2-5	many	TRBD2	TGTGCCAGCAGCCCCCGCCTGAGGAGGGGGACTAGCGGGAGCCGAGAGACCCAGTACTTC	CASSPRLRRGTSGSRETQYF
TRBV6-5	TRBJ1-2	NA	NA	TGTGCCAGCAGTCCTGGGATAGGGTTGGACTACACCTTC	CASSPGIGLDYTF
TRBV20-1	TRBJ2-1	NA	TRBD2	TGCAGTGCTCTCCCGACTAGCGGGTTTAAGCAGTTCTTC	CSALPTSGFKQFF
TRBV28	TRBJ2-6	NA	TRBD1	TGTGCCAGCAGTTTATATGGGGCAGGGGGCGTCTCTGAGGCCAACGTCCTGACTTTC	CASSLYGAGGVSEANVLTF
TRBV6-2/TRBV6-3	TRBJ1-1	NA	NA	TGTGCCAGCAGCATGAACACTGAAGCTTTCTTT	CASSMNTEAFF
TRBV7-9	TRBJ2-7	NA	TRBD1	TGTGCCAGTATCCTGGGACAGGAGGGGGAGTACTTC	CASILGQEGEYF
TRBV20-1	TRBJ2-3	many	TRBD2	TGCAGTGCCCTACTAGCGGGGAGGGGGCCTACAGATACGCAGTATTTT	CSALLAGRGPTDTQYF
TRBV5-5	TRBJ2-1	NA	TRBD1	TGTGCCAGCAGCTTCTGGGACAGCTGCAATGTGCGGTTCTTC	CASSFWDSCNVRFF
TRBV20-1	TRBJ2-1	NA	NA	TGCAGTGCTAGAGAGTGGGGTAGTATATACAATGAGCAGTTATTC	CSAREWGSIYNEQLF
TRBV7-9	TRBJ2-7	many	NA	TGTGCCAGCAGCTCCGCAATAGCGGCCTCCTACGAGCAGTACTTC	CASSSAIAASYEQYF
TRBV10-3	TRBJ2-3	few	NA	TGTGCTACTCGGGACCCTGCAGGGTTGGATACGCAGTATTTT	CATRDPAGLDTQYF
TRBV6-5	TRBJ2-7	many	NA	TGTGCCAGCAGTTACTCGAATCGGCGCTCCTACGAGCAGTACTTC	CASSYSNRRSYEQYF
TRBV11-2	TRBJ2-7	NA	TRBD1	TGTACCGGCAGCTTAGAGGGACAGGGGGCTTACGAGCAGTACTTC	CTGSLEGQGAYEQYF
TRBV7-9	TRBJ2-7	NA	TRBD1	TGTGCCAGCAGCCAGGACAGGGATGCGTACGAGCAGTACTTC	CASSQDRDAYEQYF
TRBV12-3/TRBV12-4	TRBJ2-5	NA	NA	TGTGTCAGCAGACCTAAGGGTTGGGCGACCCAGTACTTC	CVSRPKGWATQYF
TRBV5-4	TRBJ1-3	NA	NA	TGTGCCAGCAGCTTTGGAAAGACCGGCTCTGGATACACCATATATTTT	CASSFGKTGSGYTIYF
TRBV29-1	TRBJ1-5	NA	NA	TGCAGCGCACGGACGAACAATCAGCCCCAGCATTTT	CSARTNNQPQHF
TRBV10-2	TRBJ2-5	NA	NA	TGCGCCAGCAGTGCAACAGGGCAAGGGACCCATTACTTC	CASSATGQGTHYF
TRBV20-1	TRBJ1-6	few	NA	TGCAGTGCTAGAGATTTAAAAGGGGAGGGCTCACCCCTCCACTTT	CSARDLKGEGSPLHF
TRBV6-4	TRBJ2-1	NA	NA	TGTGCCAGCAGTGATAGCTGGTCAGGGGAACAGTTCTTC	CASSDSWSGEQFF
TRBV4-2	TRBJ2-7	NA	NA	TGTGCCAGCAGCCCGGAAGTTCTTGGCGAGCAATACTTC	CASSPEVLGEQYF
TRBV4-2	TRBJ2-7	NA	TRBD1	TGTGCCAGCAGCTGCATGACAGGGGGGAACGAGCAGTACTTC	CASSCMTGGNEQYF
TRBV5-5	TRBJ2-3	many	NA	TGTGCCAGCAGCCTCGACAGGCCAGATACGCAGTATTTT	CASSLDRPDTQYF
TRBV29-1	TRBJ2-3	once	NA	TGCGGCGTCGCTTCTAGGTCAGATACGCAGTATTTT	CGVASRSDTQYF
TRBV7-3	TRBJ2-2	many	NA	TGTGCCAGCAGCTCAATTGCTCAGGGGAGGACCGGGGAGCTGTTTTTT	CASSSIAQGRTGELFF
TRBV6-6	TRBJ1-1	many	NA	TGTGCCAGCAGTTACTGGGGGGGGGAGAACACTGAAGCTTTCTTT	CASSYWGGENTEAFF
TRBV29-1	TRBJ2-1	NA	NA	TGCAGCATCGGCGTAGGGGTATACAATGAGCAGTTCTTC	CSIGVGVYNEQFF
TRBV11-2	TRBJ2-7	once	NA	TGTGCCAGCAGCTTGGGGACCATGCAGCACTTC	CASSLGTMQHF
TRBV6-5	TRBJ1-1	few	NA	TGTGCCAGCAGTTACCCCGGGGTTACCGAAGCTCTCTTT	CASSYPGVTEALF
TRBV6-6	TRBJ1-1	many	NA	TGTGCCAGCAGTTACAGGCCGGGCACTGAAGCTTTCTTT	CASSYRPGTEAFF
TRBV12-3/TRBV12-4	TRBJ1-1	NA	NA	TGTGCCAGGAGTTTATGGGGGCGGGGCACTGAAGCTTTCTTT	CARSLWGRGTEAFF
TRBV7-9	TRBJ2-7	NA	TRBD2	TGTGCCAGTAGCCAGGGACTAGCGGGGGCCCAAGAGCAGTACTTC	CASSQGLAGAQEQYF
TRBV5-5	TRBJ1-3	few	TRBD1	TGTGCCAGCAGCTTGACAGGGGGACACTCTGGAAACACCATATATTTT	CASSLTGGHSGNTIYF
TRBV5-1	TRBJ2-1	NA	NA	TGCGCCAGCAGCTATAGCGGAGGGGCCCCCAATGACCAGTTCTTC	CASSYSGGAPNDQFF
TRBV29-1	TRBJ2-3	NA	NA	TGCAGCGTTGGCGGTGGTAGCGGTGTAAGCATAGATACGCAGTATTTT	CSVGGGSGVSIDTQYF
TRBV11-2	TRBJ2-5	NA	NA	TGTGCCGGCAGCTTAGGTCCCCTGAGGGGGATTCAAGAGACCCAGTACTTC	CAGSLGPLRGIQETQYF
TRBV20-1	TRBJ2-4	many	NA	TGCAGTGCTCACTTAGCGGAGGGGGGGAACATTCAGTACTTC	CSAHLAEGGNIQYF
TRBV11-2	TRBJ2-5	NA	NA	TGTGCCAACAGCTTAGGCGCGGGACGGGCGGAGACCCAGTACTTC	CANSLGAGRAETQYF
TRBV28	TRBJ1-2	once	NA	TGTGCCAGCAGTTCCCCCGCTACCCAGGGATATGGCTACACCTTC	CASSSPATQGYGYTF
TRBV11-2	TRBJ1-2	NA	TRBD1	TGTGCCAGCAGCTCGGGGACCGTAGAACAGGGGGCGAACTATGGCTACACCTTC	CASSSGTVEQGANYGYTF